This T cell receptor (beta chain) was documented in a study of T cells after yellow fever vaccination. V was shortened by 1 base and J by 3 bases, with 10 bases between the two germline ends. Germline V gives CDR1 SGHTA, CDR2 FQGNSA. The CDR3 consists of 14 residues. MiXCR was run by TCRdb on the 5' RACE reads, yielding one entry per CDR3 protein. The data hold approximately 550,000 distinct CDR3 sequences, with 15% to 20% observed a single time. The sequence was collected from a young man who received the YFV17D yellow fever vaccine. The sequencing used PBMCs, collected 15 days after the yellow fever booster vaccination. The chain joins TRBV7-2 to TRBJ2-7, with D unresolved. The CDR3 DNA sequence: TGTGCCAGCAGCTTAGAAGGCCCCAGCTACGAGCAGTACTTC. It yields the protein CASSLEGPSYEQYF. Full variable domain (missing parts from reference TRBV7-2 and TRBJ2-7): GAGVSQSPSNKVTEKGKDVELRCDPISGHTALYWYRQSLGQGLEFLIYFQGNSAPDKSGLPSDRFSAERTGGSVSTLTIQRTQQEDSAVYLCASSLEGPSYEQYFGPGTRLTVT.